Listed below are T cell receptor beta chains from one sample, sequenced in a study of human T cells and chemical hapten exposure. From the RACE reads, TCRdb called clonotypes with MiXCR, one entry per CDR3 protein. Of 350,000 to 450,000 distinct CDR3 sequences detected, roughly 5.3% appear once; the ten largest clones hold around 2.6%. Here the sequenced sample was whole blood, taken in connection with sensitization to the hapten diphenylcyclopropenone (DPC). These receptor sequences come from a woman aged 50 to 60 with alopecia areata. Some clones in this sample may be carry-over from other donors' samples. Each CDR3 is given with its conserved first and last residue. Fields, in order: J gene, clone size, V gene, D gene, CDR3 protein, CDR3 DNA. A D gene is named only where the DNA matches it firmly. Clone size is not always given. Where it is, it says once, few, many or a class for expanded clones.

>TRBJ2-3|few|TRBV29-1|TRBD1
CSVDRMSQGAEDTQYF
TGCAGCGTTGACCGGATGTCACAGGGGGCTGAAGATACGCAGTATTTT
>TRBJ1-5|few|TRBV27|-
CASSLSGGINQPQHF
TGTGCCAGCAGTTTATCGGGAGGGATCAATCAGCCCCAGCATTTT
>TRBJ2-1|few|TRBV11-2|TRBD2
CASSLEGTTPYNEQFF
TGTGCCAGCAGCTTAGAGGGGACTACCCCCTACAATGAGCAGTTCTTC
>TRBJ1-1|few|TRBV5-6|-
CASSLGQAEAFF
TGTGCCAGCAGCTTGGGACAGGCTGAAGCTTTCTTT
>TRBJ1-5|many|TRBV12-3/TRBV12-4|TRBD1
CASSLDPGQGHQPQHF
TGTGCCAGCAGTTTAGACCCGGGACAGGGCCATCAGCCCCAGCATTTT
>TRBJ2-2|few|TRBV12-3/TRBV12-4|-
CASKIIGGGGELFF
TGTGCCAGCAAGATTATCGGGGGCGGCGGGGAGCTGTTTTTT
>TRBJ2-1|many|TRBV28|-
CASGPPRNEQFF
TGTGCCAGCGGGCCCCCGAGGAATGAGCAGTTCTTC
>TRBJ2-3|few|TRBV2|-
CASWEGAEDTQYF
TGTGCCAGCTGGGAGGGGGCGGAAGATACGCAGTATTTT
>TRBJ2-3|few|TRBV12-3/TRBV12-4|-
CASSSLEGTGNPHTNTQYF
TGTGCCAGCAGTTCCTTGGAGGGTACAGGGAACCCACACACAAATACGCAGTATTTT
>TRBJ2-1|-|TRBV20-1|TRBD2
CSARGTSGREGEQFF
TGCAGTGCTAGAGGCACTAGCGGGAGGGAGGGTGAGCAGTTCTTC
>TRBJ2-7|-|TRBV14|-
CASSQDGLGNEQYF
TGTGCCAGCAGCCAAGATGGGCTAGGTAACGAGCAGTACTTC
>TRBJ1-5|-|TRBV24-1|-
CATRGPRPQHF
TGTGCCACCAGAGGCCCCAGGCCCCAGCATTTT
>TRBJ2-7|many|TRBV12-3/TRBV12-4|TRBD2
CASSLASGSEQYF
TGTGCCAGCAGTTTGGCTAGCGGGAGCGAGCAGTACTTC
>TRBJ2-4|many|TRBV11-2|-
CASSSPRGLNIQYF
TGTGCCAGCAGCTCTCCAAGGGGCCTAAACATTCAGTACTTC
>TRBJ2-2|many|TRBV2|-
CASNGVREGDTGELFF
TGTGCCAGCAATGGGGTGAGAGAGGGGGACACCGGGGAGCTGTTTTTT
>TRBJ1-2|few|TRBV29-1|TRBD1
CSGRTGQGVYGYTF
TGCAGCGGACGAACGGGACAGGGGGTTTATGGCTACACCTTC
>TRBJ2-3|-|TRBV3-1|TRBD1
CASSQKTGLRDTQYF
TGTGCCAGCAGCCAAAAGACAGGGCTTAGGGATACGCAGTATTTT
>TRBJ2-7|-|TRBV28|TRBD2
CASSSRRSGRGLYEQYF
TGTGCCAGCAGTTCCCGGCGGAGCGGGAGAGGTCTTTACGAGCAGTACTTC
>TRBJ2-4|-|TRBV7-2|-
CASSLGRVNIQYF
TGTGCCAGCAGCTTAGGCAGGGTTAACATTCAGTACTTC
>TRBJ2-7|many|TRBV29-1|TRBD1
CSARDSTYEQYF
TGCAGCGCGAGGGACAGCACCTACGAGCAGTACTTC
>TRBJ1-1|-|TRBV3-1|-
CASTGRDLGTEAFF
TGTGCCAGCACCGGGAGGGATTTAGGCACTGAAGCTTTCTTT
>TRBJ1-2|few|TRBV3-1|-
CASSQDGLGTGSNYGYTF
TGTGCCAGCAGCCAAGATGGGTTGGGGACGGGGTCTAACTATGGCTACACCTTC
>TRBJ2-3|many|TRBV28|TRBD2
CASRGLAGGVDTQYF
TGTGCCAGCAGGGGACTAGCGGGAGGGGTAGATACGCAGTATTTT
>TRBJ1-4|-|TRBV5-4|-
CASSLAGMAEKLFF
TGTGCCAGCAGCTTGGCGGGGATGGCTGAAAAACTGTTTTTT
>TRBJ2-1|many|TRBV10-3|TRBD2
CAISPTSGGLNEQFF
TGTGCCATCAGCCCAACTAGCGGGGGACTCAATGAGCAGTTCTTC
>TRBJ2-7|many|TRBV4-2|-
CASSQDILAEWYF
TGTGCCAGCAGCCAAGATATCCTAGCCGAATGGTACTTC
>TRBJ1-6|many|TRBV5-1|TRBD1
CASSLVAGGYSPLHF
TGCGCCAGCAGCTTGGTGGCAGGGGGCTATTCACCCCTCCACTTT
>TRBJ2-1|-|TRBV9|-
CASSVGGGQQNEQFF
TGTGCCAGCAGCGTAGGCGGGGGACAACAGAATGAGCAGTTCTTC
>TRBJ2-7|many|TRBV14|-
CASSQVGSYEQYF
TGTGCCAGCAGCCAAGTCGGCTCCTACGAGCAGTACTTC
>TRBJ2-3|-|TRBV20-1|-
CSAIVFGEITDTQYF
TGCAGTGCTATAGTTTTTGGAGAGATCACAGATACGCAGTATTTT
>TRBJ2-2|many|TRBV29-1|-
CSAPEAGELFF
TGCAGCGCACCGGAAGCCGGGGAGCTGTTTTTT
>TRBJ2-1|many|TRBV29-1|-
CSVELSSSYNEQFF
TGCAGCGTTGAACTTTCTAGCTCCTACAATGAGCAGTTCTTC
>TRBJ1-2|many|TRBV10-3|-
CAISAGSQGGGYTF
TGTGCCATCAGTGCGGGGAGTCAGGGCGGTGGCTACACCTTC
>TRBJ2-3|-|TRBV7-9|-
CASNYGTDTQYF
TGTGCCAGCAATTATGGGACAGATACGCAGTATTTT
>TRBJ2-3|many|TRBV6-5|TRBD2
CASSKLAGGADTQYF
TGTGCCAGCAGCAAACTAGCGGGAGGGGCAGATACGCAGTATTTT
>TRBJ2-1|-|TRBV3-1|TRBD2
CASSQSGAGGRNEQFF
TGTGCCAGCAGCCAAAGCGGAGCGGGAGGCAGAAATGAGCAGTTCTTC
>TRBJ1-2|once|TRBV5-1|-
CASSFSREGYTF
TGTGCCAGCAGCTTCAGCAGGGAGGGCTACACCTTC
>TRBJ2-1|many|TRBV10-3|-
CAISGTMRRTQEQFF
TGTGCCATCAGTGGCACTATGCGACGCACTCAGGAGCAGTTCTTC
>TRBJ2-3|many|TRBV20-1|-
CSSFAVTDTQYF
TGCAGTAGTTTTGCGGTCACAGATACGCAGTATTTT
>TRBJ2-7|many|TRBV3-1|TRBD1
CASSQRQGAEQYF
TGTGCCAGCAGCCAACGACAGGGGGCCGAGCAGTACTTC
>TRBJ1-1|-|TRBV29-1|TRBD1
CSGRGQKGEAFF
TGCAGCGGACGGGGACAGAAAGGTGAAGCTTTCTTT
>TRBJ2-7|-|TRBV6-1|TRBD2
CASSELGLAGEYEQYF
TGTGCCAGCAGTGAATTAGGACTAGCGGGAGAATACGAGCAGTACTTC
>TRBJ2-2|many|TRBV27|TRBD2
CASSSGLAIGELFF
TGTGCCAGCAGTTCCGGACTAGCGATCGGGGAGCTGTTTTTT
>TRBJ2-3|-|TRBV11-2|-
CASSFYSADTQYF
TGTGCCAGCAGCTTCTATTCCGCAGATACGCAGTATTTT
>TRBJ2-7|few|TRBV3-1|-
CASSQDRGPQYEQYF
TGTGCCAGCAGCCAAGATCGGGGTCCCCAATACGAGCAGTACTTC
>TRBJ1-5|few|TRBV6-1|TRBD1
CASGRPRQGFYSNQPQHF
TGTGCCAGCGGACGACCCCGACAGGGCTTCTATAGCAATCAGCCCCAGCATTTT
>TRBJ1-1|many|TRBV6-1|TRBD1
CASRKQGARTEAFF
TGTGCCAGCCGTAAACAGGGGGCGCGGACTGAAGCTTTCTTT
>TRBJ1-6|many|TRBV18|-
CASSPKTGMDSPLHF
TGTGCCAGCTCACCAAAAACAGGGATGGATTCACCCCTCCACTTT
>TRBJ2-7|few|TRBV14|-
CASRRTGTSYEQYF
TGTGCCAGCAGGCGGACCGGGACATCCTACGAGCAGTACTTC
>TRBJ1-3|few|TRBV20-1|TRBD1
CSAEYPGQGGDTIYF
TGCAGTGCCGAGTACCCAGGACAGGGCGGTGATACCATATATTTT
>TRBJ2-3|many|TRBV5-1|TRBD2
CASSLASSGGPDTQYF
TGCGCCAGCAGCTTGGCCTCTAGCGGGGGACCAGATACGCAGTATTTT
>TRBJ2-2|many|TRBV2|-
CASSAPGALGNAGELFF
TGTGCCAGCAGCGCCCCCGGTGCGTTAGGCAACGCCGGGGAGCTGTTTTTT
>TRBJ2-3|few|TRBV2|TRBD1
CARARTGNSDTQYF
TGTGCCAGAGCCCGGACAGGGAATTCAGATACGCAGTATTTT
>TRBJ1-1|many|TRBV29-1|TRBD1
CSVDRQGAEAFF
TGCAGCGTTGATCGCCAGGGGGCTGAAGCTTTCTTT
>TRBJ1-5|many|TRBV27|TRBD1
CASSPPGQGDQPQHF
TGTGCCAGCAGTCCCCCGGGACAGGGTGATCAGCCCCAGCATTTT
>TRBJ2-5|many|TRBV7-2|-
CASSSAFSTQYF
TGTGCCAGCAGCTCAGCCTTTTCGACCCAGTACTTC